These 13 T cell receptor beta chains were all obtained from the same sample, sequenced in a study of glioma-infiltrating T cells after dendritic cell vaccination. Sequencing used immunoSEQ multiplex PCR; TCRdb keeps in-frame clones, though not all of them. The table has tens of thousands of clones, more than 75% seen once. Specimen: blood, collected before dendritic cell vaccination. The receptors were gathered from a human donor with glioblastoma.

This clone occurred a few times. The chain uses TRBV2 and TRBJ2-7, with TRBD2 matching over 16 bases. In germline, CDR1 is SNHLY, CDR2 FYNNEI. Unmatched junction bases numbered 3, after V lost 7 bases and J lost 0 bases. This CDR3 comprises 16 residues. The CDR3 nucleotides are TGTGCCAGCATGGGGACTAGCGGGAGGGGCTCCTACGAGCAGTACTTC. Its translation is CASMGTSGRGSYEQYF.

The chain uses TRBV29-1 and TRBJ2-5; weak D call: TRBD1 (6 bases). Germline loops: CDR1 SQVTM, CDR2 ANQGSEA. Deletions cut 7 bases from V and 3 bases from J, with 15 bases between. The CDR3 totals 13 residues. The CDR3 reads CSGDDRWEETQYF. CDR3 in DNA: TGCAGCGGAGACGACAGGTGGGAAGAGACCCAGTACTTC.

This clone was recorded only once. The chain recombines TRBV27 with TRBJ1-6; possibly TRBD1 for D (5 bases). The CDR3 is 16 residues long. Trimming removed 3 bases at V and 10 bases at J, with 19 bases between. CDR1 is MNHEY, CDR2 SMNVEV, per germline (reference sequence). CDR3 in amino acids: CASSFGTRRVRSPLHF. Written as DNA, the CDR3 is TGTGCCAGCAGTTTCGGAACCCGCAGGGTTAGGTCACCCCTCCACTTT.

The chain uses TRBV9 and TRBJ2-3; maybe TRBD1 (5 bases). Between the trimmed V and J ends, which lost 3 bases and 3 bases, there was a span of 17 bases. CDR1 is SGDLS and CDR2 is YYNGEE in the germline V gene. This CDR3 spans 16 amino acids. The CDR3 sequence: CASSGVKASGTDTQYF. DNA for the CDR3: TGTGCCAGCAGCGGGGTCAAAGCGTCAGGGACAGATACGCAGTATTTT.

The chain has TRBV27 and TRBJ2-1, with 11 bases fitting TRBD2. Trimming took 7 bases from V and 0 from J; bases not matched to a gene: 5. Germline assignment: CDR1 MNHEY and CDR2 SMNVEV (reference sequence). This CDR3 comprises 16 residues. The CDR3 bases are TGTGCCAGCATCGGGCTAGCGGGGGGCTCCTACAATGAGCAGTTCTTC. This sequence encodes CASIGLAGGSYNEQFF.

In this sample, this clone turned up a few times. V usage is TRBV5-4 and J usage is TRBJ1-3; D not resolved. Trimming shortened V by 2 bases and J by 4 bases, and 10 bases separated the two germline ends. Germline V lookup: CDR1 SGHNT, CDR2 YYREEE (reference sequence). CDR3 length: 14 residues. CDR3 DNA sequence: TGTGCCAGCAGCTTTCCGGGGTTCGGAAACACCATATATTTT. Translation gives CASSFPGFGNTIYF.

This clone was picked up a small number of times. The J gene is TRBJ2-3, the V gene TRBV18; D not certain. The germline V and J ends were trimmed by 5 bases and 4 bases, with 4 bases remaining between them. This CDR3 is built from 11 residues. Looked up from germline, CDR1 is KGHSH and CDR2 is LQKENI. The CDR3 nucleotides are TGTGCCAGCTCAACTCCAGATACGCAGTATTTT. It encodes CASSTPDTQYF.

The rearrangement uses TRBV7-8 and TRBJ2-3; 7 nucleotides match TRBD1. The ends lost 5 bases at V and 1 base at J; junction bases unmatched: 21. Germline CDR1 reads SGHVS; CDR2 reads FQNEAQ. The CDR3 is 20 amino acids. Written as DNA, the CDR3 is TGTGCCAGCAGCGACCAACCGCCCTCGACAGGGTCTGGTCGCACAGATACGCAGTATTTT. Translating gives CASSDQPPSTGSGRTDTQYF.

This rearrangement joins TRBV2 to TRBJ2-5; TRBD1 matches at 7 bases. Trimming at V came to 2 bases and at J to 5 bases, leaving 8 bases not matched to a gene. The germline V gene encodes CDR1 SNHLY and CDR2 FYNNEI. The length of the CDR3 is 15 residues. CDR3 protein: CASSEYNRGMETQYF. CDR3 nucleotide sequence: TGTGCCAGCAGTGAATACAACAGGGGAATGGAGACCCAGTACTTC.

In the case of this clone: It is likely a read error, because the conserved phenylalanine at the end of the CDR3 is missing. V gene TRBV7-9 combines with J gene TRBJ1-2, with 7 bases fitting TRBD1. CDR1 and CDR2 (germline): SEHNR, FQNEAQ (reference sequence). The CDR3 is 13 amino acids. Trimming took 5 bases from V and 2 from J; bases not matched to a gene: 2. In nucleotides, the CDR3 is TGTGCCAGCAGCAAGACAGGGAACTATGGCTACACCCTC. Amino acids: CASSKTGNYGYTL.

The gene calls are TRBV18 and TRBJ2-1; D ambiguous. The germline V gene encodes CDR1 KGHSH and CDR2 LQKENI. V lost 6 bases and J 2 bases, leaving 11 bases between the germline ends. CDR3 length: 14 amino acids. The chain's CDR3 is CASSSTNTYNEQFF. For the CDR3, the DNA is TGTGCCAGCTCGTCCACGAACACCTACAATGAGCAGTTCTTC.

This clone is a singleton in its sample. The chain carries TRBV7-9 and TRBJ2-1; 8 bases are shared with TRBD1. V was clipped by 5 bases and J by 3 bases; unmatched bases: 3. CDR1 is SEHNR and CDR2 is FQNEAQ in the germline V gene (reference sequence). The CDR3 spans 14 residues. As DNA, the CDR3 is TGTGCCAGCAGCCCCGGACAGGGCTACAATGAGCAGTTCTTC. The encoded protein is CASSPGQGYNEQFF.

The chain has TRBV6-4 and TRBJ2-6; 8 positions match TRBD1. Per the germline V gene, CDR1 is MRHNA and CDR2 is SNTAGT. This CDR3 has 17 amino acids. J lost 1 base, V lost 6 bases, and 8 bases had no gene match. CDR3: CASSPRTGTSGANVLTF. For the CDR3, the DNA is TGTGCCAGCAGCCCAAGGACAGGGACGTCTGGGGCCAACGTCCTGACTTTC.